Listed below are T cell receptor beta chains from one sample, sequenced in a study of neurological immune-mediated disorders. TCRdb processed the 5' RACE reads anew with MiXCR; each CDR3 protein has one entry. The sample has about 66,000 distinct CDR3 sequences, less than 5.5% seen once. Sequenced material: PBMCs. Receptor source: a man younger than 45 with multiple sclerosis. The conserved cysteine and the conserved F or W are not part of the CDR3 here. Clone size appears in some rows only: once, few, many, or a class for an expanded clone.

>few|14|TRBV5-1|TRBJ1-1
ASSPGTLPQVGEAF
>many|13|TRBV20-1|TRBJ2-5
SARGADVNGETQY
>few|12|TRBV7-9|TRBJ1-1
ASSLKRGDTEAF
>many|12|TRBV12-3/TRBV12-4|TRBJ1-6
ASTYGTVGSPLH
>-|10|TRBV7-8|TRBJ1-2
ANGTLGYGYT
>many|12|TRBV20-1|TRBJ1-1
SANPGYGPTEAF
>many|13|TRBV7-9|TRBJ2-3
ASSFFSQGQGTQY
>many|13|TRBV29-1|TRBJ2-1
SVGTTAKLYNEQF
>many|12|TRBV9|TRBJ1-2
ASSVDRANYGYT
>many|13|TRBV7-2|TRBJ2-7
ASSLRGDLGYEQY
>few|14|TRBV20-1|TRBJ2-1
SARTLGGRYYNEQF
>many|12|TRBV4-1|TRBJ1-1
ASSQDWGNTEAF
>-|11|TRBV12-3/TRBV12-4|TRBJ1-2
ASSLITGDGYT
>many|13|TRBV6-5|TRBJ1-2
ASSYSSTDKYGYT
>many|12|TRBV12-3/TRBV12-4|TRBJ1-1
ASSPQGAGTEAF
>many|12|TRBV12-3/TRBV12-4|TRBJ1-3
ASSFRTGINTIY
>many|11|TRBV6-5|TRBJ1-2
ASKREAFYGYT
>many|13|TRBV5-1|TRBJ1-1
ASSSGTDAGTEAF
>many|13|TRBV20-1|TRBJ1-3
SASDRAPGGNTIY
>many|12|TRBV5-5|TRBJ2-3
ASSTAGRTDTQY
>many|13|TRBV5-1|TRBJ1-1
ASSPYLTGLTEAF
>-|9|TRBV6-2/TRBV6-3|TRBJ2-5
ASSYLETQY
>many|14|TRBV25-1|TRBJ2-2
ASSGGQGGDTGELF
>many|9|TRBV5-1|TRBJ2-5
ASSSGETQY
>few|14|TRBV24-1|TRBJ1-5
ATSDGMVGETQPQN
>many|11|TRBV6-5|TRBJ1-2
ASSLIGGDGYT
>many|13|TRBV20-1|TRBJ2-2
SAIRGGRVTGELF
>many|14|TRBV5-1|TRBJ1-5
ASSPLGGEFDQPQH
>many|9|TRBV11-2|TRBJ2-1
ASSAINEQF